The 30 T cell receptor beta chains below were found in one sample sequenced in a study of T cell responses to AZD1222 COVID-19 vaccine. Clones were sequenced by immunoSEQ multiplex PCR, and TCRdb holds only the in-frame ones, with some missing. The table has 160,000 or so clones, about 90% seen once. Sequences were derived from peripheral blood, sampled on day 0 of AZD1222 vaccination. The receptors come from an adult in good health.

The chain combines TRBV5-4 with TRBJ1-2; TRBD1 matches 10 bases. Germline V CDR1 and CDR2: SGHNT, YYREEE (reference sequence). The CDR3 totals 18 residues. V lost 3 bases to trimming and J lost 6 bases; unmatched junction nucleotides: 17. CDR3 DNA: TGTGCCAGCAGCTCGACTATCCGGGACAGGGGCCCCATTGATGGCTACACCTTC. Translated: CASSSTIRDRGPIDGYTF.

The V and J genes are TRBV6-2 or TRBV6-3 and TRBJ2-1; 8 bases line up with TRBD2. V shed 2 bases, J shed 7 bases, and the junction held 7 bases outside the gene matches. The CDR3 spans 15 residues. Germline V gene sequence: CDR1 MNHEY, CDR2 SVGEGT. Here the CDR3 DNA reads TGTGCCAGCAGTTACGTCGGGGGGGTGGTGAATGAGCAGTTCTTC. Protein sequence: CASSYVGGVVNEQFF.

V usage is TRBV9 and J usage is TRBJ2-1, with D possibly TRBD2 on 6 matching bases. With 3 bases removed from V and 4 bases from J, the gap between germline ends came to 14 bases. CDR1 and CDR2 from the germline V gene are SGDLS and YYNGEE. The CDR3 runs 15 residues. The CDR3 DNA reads TGTGCCAGCAGCGCCCCCGGGGGAGGATACAATGAGCAGTTCTTC. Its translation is CASSAPGGGYNEQFF.

Here the CDR3 reads CASSTTAWGTYEQYF. The CDR3 DNA reads TGTGCCAGTAGTACAACGGCCTGGGGGACCTACGAGCAGTACTTC. This sequence joins TRBV19 and TRBJ2-7; either TRBD1 or TRBD2 may supply D (5 bases each). Per the germline V gene, CDR1 is LNHDA and CDR2 is SQIVND (reference sequence). Trimming took off 4 bases at V and 2 bases at J, with 15 bases between the two ends. The CDR3 totals 15 residues. Full variable domain (rest looked up from reference TRBV19 and TRBJ2-7): DGGITQSPKYLFRKEGQNVTLSCEQNLNHDAMYWYRQDPGQGLRLIYYSQIVNDFQKGDIAEGYSVSREKKESFPLTVTSAQKNPTAFYLCASSTTAWGTYEQYFGPGTRLTVT.

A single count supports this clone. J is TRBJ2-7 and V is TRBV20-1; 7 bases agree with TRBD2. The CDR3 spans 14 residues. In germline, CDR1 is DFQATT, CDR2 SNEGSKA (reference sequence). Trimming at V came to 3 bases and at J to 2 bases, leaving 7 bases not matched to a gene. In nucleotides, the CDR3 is TGCAGTGCTAGTAGCGGGCAGGGTCCCTACGAGCAGTACTTC. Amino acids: CSASSGQGPYEQYF.

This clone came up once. This CDR3 is CASSPSGAGVPETQYF. In nucleotides, the CDR3 is TGTGCCAGTAGTCCCAGTGGAGCGGGAGTACCGGAGACCCAGTACTTC. The V call is TRBV19, the J call TRBJ2-5, with TRBD2 matching over 8 bases. CDR3 length equals 16 residues. V shed 5 bases and J 5 bases; nucleotides not matched to a gene: 13. CDR1 is LNHDA and CDR2 is SQIVND in the germline V gene (reference sequence).

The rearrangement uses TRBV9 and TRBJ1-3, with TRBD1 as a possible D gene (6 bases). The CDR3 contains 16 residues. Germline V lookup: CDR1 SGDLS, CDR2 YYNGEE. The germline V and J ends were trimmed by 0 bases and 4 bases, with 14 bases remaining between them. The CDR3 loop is CASSVAQGMIGNTIYF. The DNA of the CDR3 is TGTGCCAGCAGCGTAGCGCAGGGGATGATCGGAAACACCATATATTTT.

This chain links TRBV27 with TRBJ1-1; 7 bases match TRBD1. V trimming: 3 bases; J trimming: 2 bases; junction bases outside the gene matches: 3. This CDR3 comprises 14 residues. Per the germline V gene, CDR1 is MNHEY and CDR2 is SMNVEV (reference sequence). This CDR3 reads CASSFSGGNTEAFF. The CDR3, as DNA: TGTGCCAGCAGTTTCTCAGGGGGTAACACTGAAGCTTTCTTT.

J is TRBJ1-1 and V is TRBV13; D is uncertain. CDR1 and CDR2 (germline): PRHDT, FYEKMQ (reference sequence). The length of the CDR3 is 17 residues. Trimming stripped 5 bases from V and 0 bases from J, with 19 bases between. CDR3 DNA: TGTGCCAGCAGCCCCACCGGTCTTCGAGGGATGAACACTGAAGCTTTCTTT. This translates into CASSPTGLRGMNTEAFF.

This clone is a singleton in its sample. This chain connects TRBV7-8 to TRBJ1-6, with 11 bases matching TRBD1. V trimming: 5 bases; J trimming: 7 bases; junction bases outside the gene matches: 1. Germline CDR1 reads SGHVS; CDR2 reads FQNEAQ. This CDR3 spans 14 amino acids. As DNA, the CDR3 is TGTGCCAGCAGCGGGACAGGGGGAAATTCACCCCTCCACTTT. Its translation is CASSGTGGNSPLHF.

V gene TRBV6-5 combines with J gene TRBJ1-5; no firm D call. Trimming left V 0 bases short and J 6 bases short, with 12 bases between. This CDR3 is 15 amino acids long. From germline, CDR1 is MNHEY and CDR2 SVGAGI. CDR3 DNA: TGTGCCAGCAGTTACTCGGGGTCCTTAGGTCAGCCCCAGCATTTT. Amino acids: CASSYSGSLGQPQHF.

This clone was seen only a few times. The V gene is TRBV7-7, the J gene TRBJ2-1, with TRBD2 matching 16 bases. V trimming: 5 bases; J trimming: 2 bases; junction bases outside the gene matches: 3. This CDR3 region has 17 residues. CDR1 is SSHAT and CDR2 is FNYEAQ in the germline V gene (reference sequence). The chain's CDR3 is CASSRGTSGGAYNEQFF. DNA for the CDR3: TGTGCCAGCAGCCGCGGGACTAGCGGGGGGGCCTACAATGAGCAGTTCTTC.

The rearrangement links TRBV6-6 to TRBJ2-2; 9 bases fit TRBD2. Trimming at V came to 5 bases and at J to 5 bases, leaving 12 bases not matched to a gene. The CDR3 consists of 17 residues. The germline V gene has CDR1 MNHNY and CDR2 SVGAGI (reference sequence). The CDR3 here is CASSLSGSEVYTGELFF. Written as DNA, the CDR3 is TGTGCCAGCAGTCTTAGCGGGAGTGAGGTCTATACCGGGGAGCTGTTTTTT.

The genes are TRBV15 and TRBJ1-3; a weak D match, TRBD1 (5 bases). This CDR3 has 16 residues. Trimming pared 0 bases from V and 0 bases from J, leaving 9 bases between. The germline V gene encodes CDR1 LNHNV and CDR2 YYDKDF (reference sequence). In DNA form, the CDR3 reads TGTGCCACCAGCAGAGATAGGGGTTACTCTGGAAACACCATATATTTT. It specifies CATSRDRGYSGNTIYF.

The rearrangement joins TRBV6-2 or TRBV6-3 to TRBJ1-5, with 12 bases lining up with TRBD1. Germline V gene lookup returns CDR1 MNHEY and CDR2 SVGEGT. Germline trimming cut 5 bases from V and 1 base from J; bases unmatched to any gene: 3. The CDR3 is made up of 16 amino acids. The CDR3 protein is CASSPGQGASNQPQHF. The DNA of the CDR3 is TGTGCCAGCAGTCCGGGACAGGGGGCGAGCAATCAGCCCCAGCATTTT.

CDR3 region: CASRPRQGDNSPLHF. Here the CDR3 DNA reads TGTGCCAGCAGGCCTCGACAGGGTGACAATTCACCCCTCCACTTT. V gene TRBV7-9 combines with J gene TRBJ1-6, with 7 bases that match TRBD1. There are 15 residues in the CDR3. Unmatched junction bases numbered 9, after V lost 6 bases and J lost 7 bases. Germline V CDR1 and CDR2: SEHNR, FQNEAQ (reference sequence).

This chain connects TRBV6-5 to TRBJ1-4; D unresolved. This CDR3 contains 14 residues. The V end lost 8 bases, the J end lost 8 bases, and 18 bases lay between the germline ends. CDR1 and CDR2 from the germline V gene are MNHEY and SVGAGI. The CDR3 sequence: CASSPPSSSEKLFF. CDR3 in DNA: TGTGCCAGCTCTCCCCCCAGCTCGAGCGAAAAACTGTTTTTT.

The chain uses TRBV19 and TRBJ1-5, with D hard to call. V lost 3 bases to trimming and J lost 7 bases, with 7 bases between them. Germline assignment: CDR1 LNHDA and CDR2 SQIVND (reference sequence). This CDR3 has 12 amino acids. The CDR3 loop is CASSIYQQPQHF. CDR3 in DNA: TGTGCCAGTAGTATTTATCAACAGCCCCAGCATTTT. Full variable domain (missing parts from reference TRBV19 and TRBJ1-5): DGGITQSPKYLFRKEGQNVTLSCEQNLNHDAMYWYRQDPGQGLRLIYYSQIVNDFQKGDIAEGYSVSREKKESFPLTVTSAQKNPTAFYLCASSIYQQPQHFGDGTRLSIL.

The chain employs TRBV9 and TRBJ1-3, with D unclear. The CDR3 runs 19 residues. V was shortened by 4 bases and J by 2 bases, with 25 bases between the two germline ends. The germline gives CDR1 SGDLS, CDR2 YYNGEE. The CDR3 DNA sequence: TGTGCCAGCAGCCCCGGAAGCGACCCAAAAAAAGAGGCTGGAAACACCATATATTTT. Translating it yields CASSPGSDPKKEAGNTIYF.

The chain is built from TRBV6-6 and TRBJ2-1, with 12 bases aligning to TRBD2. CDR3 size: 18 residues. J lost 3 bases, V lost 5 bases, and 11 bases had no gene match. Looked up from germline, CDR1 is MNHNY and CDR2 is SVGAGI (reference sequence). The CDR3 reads CASSPYGLAGSVYNEQFF. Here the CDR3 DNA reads TGTGCCAGCAGTCCCTACGGACTAGCGGGAAGCGTCTACAATGAGCAGTTCTTC.

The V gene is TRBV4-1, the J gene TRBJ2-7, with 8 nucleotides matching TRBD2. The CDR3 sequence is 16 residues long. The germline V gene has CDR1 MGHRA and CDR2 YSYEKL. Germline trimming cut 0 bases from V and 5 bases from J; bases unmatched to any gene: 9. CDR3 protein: CASSQEAREGVDEQYF. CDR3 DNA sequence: TGCGCCAGCAGCCAAGAGGCCCGGGAGGGCGTGGACGAGCAGTACTTC.

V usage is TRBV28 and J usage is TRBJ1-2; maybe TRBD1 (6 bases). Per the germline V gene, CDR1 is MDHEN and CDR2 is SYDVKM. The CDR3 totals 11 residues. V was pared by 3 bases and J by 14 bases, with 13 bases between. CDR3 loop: CASSFAGHSTF. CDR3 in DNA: TGTGCCAGCAGTTTTGCGGGACATTCTACCTTC.

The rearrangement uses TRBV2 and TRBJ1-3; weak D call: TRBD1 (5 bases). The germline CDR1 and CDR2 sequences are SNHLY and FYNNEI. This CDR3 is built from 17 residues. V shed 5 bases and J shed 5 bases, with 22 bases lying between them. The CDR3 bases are TGTGCCAGCAGTCCTCGACTGGGACTGGAGGAAAGAAACACCATATATTTT. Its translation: CASSPRLGLEERNTIYF.

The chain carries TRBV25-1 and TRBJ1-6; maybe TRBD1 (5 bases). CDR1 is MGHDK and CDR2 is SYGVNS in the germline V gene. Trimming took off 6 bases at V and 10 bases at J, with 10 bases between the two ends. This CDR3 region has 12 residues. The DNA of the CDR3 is TGTGCCAGCAGCGCAGGGTACTCACCCCTCCACTTT. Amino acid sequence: CASSAGYSPLHF.

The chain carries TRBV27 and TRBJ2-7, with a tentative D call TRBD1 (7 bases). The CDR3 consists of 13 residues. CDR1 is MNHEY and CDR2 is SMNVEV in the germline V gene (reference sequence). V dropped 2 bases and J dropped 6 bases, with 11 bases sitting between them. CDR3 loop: CASSLQGGGEQYF. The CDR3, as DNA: TGTGCCAGCAGTTTACAGGGGGGAGGCGAGCAGTACTTC.

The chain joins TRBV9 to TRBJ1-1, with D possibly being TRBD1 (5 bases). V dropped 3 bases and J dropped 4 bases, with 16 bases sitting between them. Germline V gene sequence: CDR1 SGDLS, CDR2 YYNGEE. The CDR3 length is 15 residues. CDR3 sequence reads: CASSAYLAGSTEAFF. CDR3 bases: TGTGCCAGCAGCGCGTACCTAGCAGGGAGCACTGAAGCTTTCTTT.

The CDR3 loop reads CSASRGDEQFF. The CDR3 nucleotides are TGCAGTGCTAGTAGAGGGGATGAGCAGTTCTTC. The V call is TRBV20-1, the J call TRBJ2-1; D is tentatively TRBD1 or TRBD2 (5 bases each). Per germline, CDR1 DFQATT and CDR2 SNEGSKA (reference sequence). V dropped 3 bases and J dropped 8 bases, with 8 bases sitting between them. The CDR3 spans 11 residues.

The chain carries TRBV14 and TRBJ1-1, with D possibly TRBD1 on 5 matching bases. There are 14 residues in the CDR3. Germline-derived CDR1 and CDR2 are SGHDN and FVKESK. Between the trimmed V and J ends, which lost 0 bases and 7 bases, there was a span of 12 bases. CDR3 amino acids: CASSQDQGTGEAFF. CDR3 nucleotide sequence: TGTGCCAGCAGCCAAGATCAGGGAACAGGTGAAGCTTTCTTT.

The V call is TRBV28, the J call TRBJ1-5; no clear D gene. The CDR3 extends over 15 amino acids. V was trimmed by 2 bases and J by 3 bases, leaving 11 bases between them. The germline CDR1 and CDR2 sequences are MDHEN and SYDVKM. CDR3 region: CASSLGQIYNQPQHF. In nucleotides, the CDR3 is TGTGCCAGCAGTTTAGGTCAGATATACAATCAGCCCCAGCATTTT.

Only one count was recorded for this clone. The CDR3 loop is CSVVPSRTEAFF. The CDR3 DNA is TGCAGCGTGGTCCCCTCGAGGACTGAAGCTTTCTTT. The gene calls are TRBV29-1 and TRBJ1-1, with D unclear. The CDR3 loop spans 12 amino acids. CDR1 and CDR2 from the germline V gene are SQVTM and ANQGSEA. Deletions cut 6 bases from V and 5 bases from J, with 13 bases between.